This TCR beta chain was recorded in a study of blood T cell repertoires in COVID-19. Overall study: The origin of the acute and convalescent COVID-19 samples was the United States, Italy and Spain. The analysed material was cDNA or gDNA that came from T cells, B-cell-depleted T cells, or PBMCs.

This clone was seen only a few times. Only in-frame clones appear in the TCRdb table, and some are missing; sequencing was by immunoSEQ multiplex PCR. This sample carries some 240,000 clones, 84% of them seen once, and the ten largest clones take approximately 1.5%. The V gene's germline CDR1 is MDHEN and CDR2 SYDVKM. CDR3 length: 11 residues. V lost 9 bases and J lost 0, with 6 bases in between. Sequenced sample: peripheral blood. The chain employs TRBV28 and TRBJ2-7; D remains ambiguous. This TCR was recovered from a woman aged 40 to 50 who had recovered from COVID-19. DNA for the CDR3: TGTGCCAGTGACAACTCCTACGAGCAGTACTTC. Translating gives CASDNSYEQYF.